A single sample gave rise to the 21 T cell receptor beta chains below, sequenced in a study of blood T cells in healthy people across ages. A second roughly 7 to 11 cycle PCR used barcoded and J-beta primers. In TCRdb, the 5' RACE reads were re-called with MiXCR into one record per CDR3 protein. Of more than 700,000 distinct CDR3 sequences in the sample, 46% were seen once. The specimen sequenced was blood. The receptor source for this set is an elderly man in good health.

This clonotype has ten or more counts. This chain uses TRBV7-2 with TRBJ2-3, with D possibly matching TRBD1 (6 bases). The V gene lost 5 bases and the J gene lost 0 bases, with 9 bases spanning the gap. Germline lookup yields CDR1 SGHTA and CDR2 FQGNSA. The CDR3 has 14 residues. Here the CDR3 DNA reads TGTGCCAGCAGCCCGGACAGAAGCACAGATACGCAGTATTTT. Translating it yields CASSPDRSTDTQYF.

On this clonotype: A read error may be the cause here, since a much bigger clone is one base away. The chain employs TRBV29-1 and TRBJ2-7, with D possibly being TRBD2 (6 bases). Germline values: CDR1 SQVTM, CDR2 ANQGSEA. The V and J ends lost 6 bases and 6 bases respectively, with 12 bases between them. The CDR3 extends over 11 amino acids. CDR3 DNA: TGCAGCGTCAGCCGGAGGGGCGAGCAGTACTTC. Translated, it gives CSVSRRGEQYF.

This clonotype was counted a few times. The J gene is TRBJ2-2, the V gene TRBV3-1, with 9 bases matching TRBD1. The length of the CDR3 is 17 residues. Trimming took 0 bases from V and 3 from J; bases not matched to a gene: 5. Germline-derived CDR1 and CDR2 are LGHDT and YNNKEL (reference sequence). The CDR3 loop reads CASSQELDRGHTGELFF. The CDR3 DNA is TGTGCCAGCAGCCAAGAGCTGGACAGGGGCCACACCGGGGAGCTGTTTTTT.

The sample holds a few counts of this clonotype. The chain recombines TRBV20-1 with TRBJ2-1; 8 nucleotides align to TRBD2. Trimming took 3 bases from V and 3 from J; bases not matched to a gene: 4. CDR1 is DFQATT, CDR2 SNEGSKA, per germline (reference sequence). CDR3 length: 14 residues. The CDR3, as DNA: TGCAGTGCTAGTCGTCTAGCGGGCTACAATGAGCAGTTCTTC. This encodes CSASRLAGYNEQFF.

This clonotype was seen a few times. The chain employs TRBV27 and TRBJ2-7; a possible D gene is TRBD2 (6 bases). V was shortened by 5 bases and J by 5 bases, with 13 bases between the two germline ends. CDR3 size: 13 residues. Germline V gene lookup returns CDR1 MNHEY and CDR2 SMNVEV (reference sequence). This CDR3 reads CASSPGAVHEQYF. For the CDR3, the DNA is TGTGCCAGCAGTCCGGGAGCAGTTCACGAGCAGTACTTC.

This clonotype was seen a few times. This rearrangement joins TRBV5-1 to TRBJ1-1, with a weak D call TRBD1 (5 bases). Trimming stripped 7 bases from V and 7 bases from J, with 17 bases between. This CDR3 contains 13 residues. Germline V gene data show CDR1 as SGHRS and CDR2 as YFSETQ. CDR3 sequence (DNA): TGCGCCAGCGGTCTGGGAGGGGAAGGTGAAGCTTTCTTT. Encoded protein: CASGLGGEGEAFF.

The chain joins TRBV25-1 to TRBJ2-7, with 11 bases matching TRBD2. The CDR3 totals 16 residues. CDR1 and CDR2 (germline): MGHDK, SYGVNS. V shed 4 bases and J 3 bases; nucleotides not matched to a gene: 8. CDR3 sequence: CASSGRGTSGFYEQYF. The CDR3 nucleotides are TGTGCCAGCAGTGGTCGCGGGACTAGCGGATTCTACGAGCAGTACTTC.

This chain joins TRBV5-6 and TRBJ2-3; D is perhaps TRBD2 (6 bases). The V end lost 6 bases, the J end lost 2 bases, and 13 bases lay between the germline ends. CDR3 length: 14 amino acids. Germline V gene sequence: CDR1 SGHDT, CDR2 YYEEEE. CDR3 DNA: TGTGCCAGCACCCGGAGGGGTAACACAGATACGCAGTATTTT. Protein sequence: CASTRRGNTDTQYF.

J is TRBJ2-5 and V is TRBV7-9; D possibly corresponds to TRBD2 (5 bases). Gene TRBJ2-7 matches the end of the DNA better, so the J call may be wrong. The CDR3 spans 14 residues. Per the germline V gene, CDR1 is SEHNR and CDR2 is FQNEAQ (reference sequence). CDR3 protein: CASSLEGGLNEQYF. DNA for the CDR3: TGTGCCAGCAGCTTGGAAGGAGGTCTGAACGAGCAGTACTTC.

This clonotype was counted only a few times. J is TRBJ2-3 and V is TRBV12-3 or TRBV12-4, with D maybe TRBD1 (7 bases). The V and J ends lost 3 bases and 4 bases respectively, with 14 bases between them. The CDR3 runs to 15 residues. The CDR3, as DNA: TGTGCCAGCAGTTTGGAGGGGGCATACGCAGATACGCAGTATTTT. This gives the protein CASSLEGAYADTQYF.

The sample holds one count of this clonotype. CDR3 region: CSARFSGGGKQYF. The CDR3 DNA reads TGCAGTGCTAGATTTTCAGGGGGTGGCAAGCAGTACTTC. This chain uses TRBV20-1 with TRBJ2-7; 7 nucleotides match TRBD1. V lost 2 bases to trimming and J lost 8 bases; unmatched junction nucleotides: 9. CDR1 is DFQATT and CDR2 is SNEGSKA in the germline V gene (reference sequence). The CDR3 length is 13 residues.

The table lists this clonotype with a few counts. The chain uses TRBV5-1 and TRBJ2-5; D may be TRBD1 or TRBD2 (5 bases each). Germline assignment: CDR1 SGHRS and CDR2 YFSETQ. V lost 4 bases and J lost 2, with 18 bases in between. The CDR3 is 16 residues long. The CDR3 coding sequence is TGCGCCAGCAGCCGGTCACCGGGACGGAGACAAGAGACCCAGTACTTC. This encodes CASSRSPGRRQETQYF.

This clonotype was seen a few times. The V and J genes are TRBV3-1 and TRBJ1-1, with D unresolved. V lost 1 base, J lost 2 bases, and 11 bases lay in between. This CDR3 is built from 15 residues. The germline gives CDR1 LGHDT, CDR2 YNNKEL (reference sequence). CDR3 in amino acids: CASSQVPGFNTEAFF. The CDR3 bases are TGTGCCAGCAGCCAAGTTCCAGGCTTCAACACTGAAGCTTTCTTT.

This chain uses TRBV29-1 with TRBJ2-3, with a possible D match to TRBD1 (5 bases). Germline values: CDR1 SQVTM, CDR2 ANQGSEA. This CDR3 has 15 amino acids. Trimming left V 3 bases short and J 2 bases short, with 15 bases between. Written as DNA, the CDR3 is TGCAGCGTTGATGCAGGGCGACAGATCACAGATACGCAGTATTTT. Encoded protein: CSVDAGRQITDTQYF.

This clonotype was picked up a small number of times. The chain combines TRBV7-2 with TRBJ2-3, with D perhaps given as TRBD1 or TRBD2 (5 bases each). The germline gives CDR1 SGHTA, CDR2 FQGNSA. There are 14 residues in the CDR3. V was trimmed by 4 bases and J by 5 bases, leaving 13 bases between them. The CDR3 spells CASSWGGLQDTQYF. CDR3 nucleotide sequence: TGTGCCAGCAGCTGGGGCGGGCTACAAGATACGCAGTATTTT.

A single count supports this clonotype. The junction differs from germline at one of its ends, possibly a read error. The CDR3: CSGAGEGTDMQYF. In nucleotides, the CDR3 is TGCAGCGGTGCGGGAGAGGGGACAGATATGCAGTATTTT. The chain recombines TRBV29-1 with TRBJ2-3, with D perhaps matching TRBD1 or TRBD2 (7 bases each). Germline V lookup: CDR1 SQVTM, CDR2 ANQGSEA. This CDR3 has 13 residues.

The chain joins TRBV20-1 to TRBJ2-7; 12 nucleotides match TRBD2. This CDR3 contains 16 residues. V lost 5 bases to trimming and J lost 2 bases; unmatched junction nucleotides: 10. Germline V gives CDR1 DFQATT, CDR2 SNEGSKA (reference sequence). The CDR3 DNA follows: TGCAGTGCTCAGGACATACTAGCGGGAGGACCCTACGAGCAGTACTTC. It encodes CSAQDILAGGPYEQYF.

This clonotype was recorded many times. The chain links TRBV7-2 to TRBJ2-7, with D uncertain. CDR1 and CDR2 from the germline V gene are SGHTA and FQGNSA. The CDR3 totals 15 residues. V shed 3 bases and J shed 1 base, with 13 bases lying between them. The CDR3 nucleotides read TGTGCCAGCAGCTTGATATGGGCCAGTTCCTACGAGCAGTACTTC. It is translated as CASSLIWASSYEQYF.

V usage is TRBV9 and J usage is TRBJ2-3; 7 bases are a match to TRBD2. With 4 bases clipped from V and 3 bases from J, the junction kept 8 bases outside the gene matches. The CDR3 totals 15 residues. Per germline, CDR1 SGDLS and CDR2 YYNGEE. CDR3 sequence: CASSPGGGFTDTQYF. In nucleotides, the CDR3 is TGTGCCAGCAGCCCCGGCGGGGGATTTACAGATACGCAGTATTTT.

This sequence joins TRBV29-1 and TRBJ2-5, with D unclear. Germline-derived CDR1 and CDR2 are SQVTM and ANQGSEA. CDR3 length: 11 amino acids. Trimming left V 6 bases short and J 0 bases short, with 5 bases between. This chain's CDR3 is CSVGYQETQYF. CDR3 bases: TGCAGCGTCGGGTACCAAGAGACCCAGTACTTC.

This clonotype was seen once. The chain combines TRBV12-3 or TRBV12-4 with TRBJ1-2, with 7 bases lining up with TRBD1. The J segment lost 3 bases and the V segment lost 10 bases, leaving 17 bases of the junction unmatched. The CDR3 totals 16 residues. The CDR3 DNA follows: TGTGCCACCCTGAGCTCGACAGGGCCCTTCTACTATGGCTACACCTTC. Translation: CATLSSTGPFYYGYTF.